This T cell receptor beta chain was retrieved from a study of blood T cell repertoires in COVID-19. The wider study: Acute and convalescent COVID-19 specimens originated in the United States, Italy and Spain. PBMCs, B-cell-depleted T cells, or T cells provided the cDNA or gDNA that made up the material.

Under the authors' procedure: Reference gene primer amplification in the assay estimated nucleated cell counts. Profiling relied on immunoSEQ multiplex PCR, and the TCRdb table lists in-frame clones only, not all of them. V, J and clone size derive from that table, while D and trimming were established from the DNA sequence. The table records 200,000 to 300,000 clones, approximately 84% of them present only once. Germline assignment: CDR1 LNHDA and CDR2 SQIVND (reference sequence). The CDR3 spans 15 residues. V lost 4 bases, J lost 5 bases, and 14 bases lay in between. The receptor comes from a woman aged 25 to 39 who had recovered from COVID-19. The chain links TRBV19 to TRBJ2-2, with D possibly matching TRBD2 (6 bases). Input material: peripheral blood. CDR3 protein: CASSRGVFGTGELFF. For the CDR3, the DNA is TGTGCCAGTAGTAGGGGGGTTTTTGGGACCGGGGAGCTGTTTTTT.